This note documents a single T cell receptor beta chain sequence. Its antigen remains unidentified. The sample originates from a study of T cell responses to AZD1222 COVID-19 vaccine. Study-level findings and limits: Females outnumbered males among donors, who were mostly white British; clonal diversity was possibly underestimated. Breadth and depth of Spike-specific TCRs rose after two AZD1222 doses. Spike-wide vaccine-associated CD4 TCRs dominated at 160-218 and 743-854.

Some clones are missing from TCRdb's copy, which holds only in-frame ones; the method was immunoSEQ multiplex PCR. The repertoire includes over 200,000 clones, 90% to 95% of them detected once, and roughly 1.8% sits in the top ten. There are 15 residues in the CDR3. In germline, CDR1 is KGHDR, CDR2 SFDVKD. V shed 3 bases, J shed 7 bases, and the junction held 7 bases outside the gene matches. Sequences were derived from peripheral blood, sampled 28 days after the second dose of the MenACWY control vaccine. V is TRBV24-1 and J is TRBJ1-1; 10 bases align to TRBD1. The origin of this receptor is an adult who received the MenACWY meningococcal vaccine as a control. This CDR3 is CATSDPGQGNGEAFF. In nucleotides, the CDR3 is TGTGCCACCAGTGATCCGGGACAGGGGAACGGTGAAGCTTTCTTT.